A single sample is the source of the 9 T cell receptor beta chains below, sequenced in a study of monozygotic twins with inflammatory bowel disease. After re-calling the 5' RACE reads, TCRdb lists one entry per CDR3 protein, DNA absent. The sample table sets out 150,000 to 200,000 distinct CDR3 sequences. Sequencing was performed on blood. These receptors originate from a human donor with ulcerative colitis or Crohn's disease, or a healthy co-twin of an affected twin (not recorded which).

The J gene is TRBJ1-2, the V gene TRBV12-3 or TRBV12-4; TCRdb's D call of TRBD1 is untestable without DNA. The CDR3 spans 15 residues. Here the CDR3 reads CASAQGAGGIYGYTF.

This chain links TRBV28 with TRBJ2-7. CDR1 is MDHEN and CDR2 is SYDVKM in the germline V gene. The CDR3 consists of 16 residues. The CDR3 is CASSTRPKTVTYEQYF.

The V call is TRBV6-5, the J call TRBJ1-2; the D call of TRBD1 rests on TCRdb alone, since no DNA is present to check it. CDR1 MNHEY and CDR2 SVGAGI come from the germline V gene. This CDR3 contains 14 residues. The CDR3 sequence: CASSYSGTSGGYTF.

This chain connects TRBV19 to TRBJ2-1; TCRdb names TRBD2, which stays unverified in the absence of DNA. CDR3 size: 13 residues. The germline V gene has CDR1 LNHDA and CDR2 SQIVND (reference sequence). CDR3 residues: CASSIYREGEQFF.

CDR3 sequence: CSATTSGRGSYEQYF. V is TRBV20-1 and J is TRBJ2-7; the D gene TCRdb calls, TRBD2, cannot be checked with no DNA. Germline lookup yields CDR1 DFQATT and CDR2 SNEGSKA (reference sequence). The CDR3 totals 15 residues.

This chain connects TRBV9 to TRBJ1-5; the TRBD1 assignment by TCRdb is unverifiable without DNA. This CDR3 comprises 15 residues. Germline-derived CDR1 and CDR2 are SGDLS and YYNGEE. The CDR3 loop reads CASSANMSPNQPQHF.

This chain joins TRBV23-1 and TRBJ2-2; TCRdb picks TRBD1, but there is no DNA to check that call. Being an ORF, TRBV23-1 has a function that is uncertain. The CDR3 length is 19 residues. The CDR3: CASSQSSPRGQWNTGELFF.

This sequence joins TRBV11-2 and TRBJ2-7; absent DNA, TCRdb's TRBD1 call cannot be checked. Germline-derived CDR1 and CDR2 are SGHAT and FQNNGV. The CDR3 is 16 residues long. CDR3 sequence: CASSHLPGQGNYEQYF.

The chain links TRBV15 to TRBJ2-3; TCRdb's D call of TRBD1 is untestable without DNA. Germline V gene lookup returns CDR1 LNHNV and CDR2 YYDKDF (reference sequence). This CDR3 region has 14 residues. The CDR3 loop is CATSRDKAGATQYF.